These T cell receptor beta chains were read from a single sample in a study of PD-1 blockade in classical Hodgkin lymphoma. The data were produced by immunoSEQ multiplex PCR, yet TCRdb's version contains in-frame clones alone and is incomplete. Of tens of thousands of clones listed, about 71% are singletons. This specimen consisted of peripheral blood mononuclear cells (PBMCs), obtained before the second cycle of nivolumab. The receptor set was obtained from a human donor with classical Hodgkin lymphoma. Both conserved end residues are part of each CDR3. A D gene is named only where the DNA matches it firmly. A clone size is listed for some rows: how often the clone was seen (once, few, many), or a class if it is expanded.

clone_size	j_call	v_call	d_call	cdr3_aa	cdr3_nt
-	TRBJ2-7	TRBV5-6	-	CASSSTHRAGHEQYF	TGTGCCAGCAGCTCCACCCACAGGGCAGGTCACGAGCAGTACTTC
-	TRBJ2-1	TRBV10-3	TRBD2	CAISTILLAGPRGEQFF	TGTGCCATCAGCACCATCCTACTAGCGGGACCGAGGGGTGAGCAGTTCTTC
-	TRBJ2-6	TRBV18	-	CASGNSGANVLTF	TGTGCCAGCGGTAACTCTGGGGCCAACGTCCTGACTTTC
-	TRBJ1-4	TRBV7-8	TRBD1	CASTETGGITNEKLFF	TGTGCCAGCACCGAGACAGGGGGAATAACTAATGAAAAACTGTTTTTT
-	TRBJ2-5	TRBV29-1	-	CSVITGQQETQYF	TGCAGCGTTATAACGGGGCAGCAAGAGACCCAGTACTTC
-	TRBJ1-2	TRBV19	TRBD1	CASSSRDRGSGYTF	TGTGCCAGTAGCAGCCGTGACAGGGGCAGTGGCTACACCTTC
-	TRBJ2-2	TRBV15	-	CATSRSSTGELFF	TGTGCCACCAGCAGAAGTAGCACCGGGGAGCTGTTTTTT
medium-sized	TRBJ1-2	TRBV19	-	CASRTDLNYGYTF	TGTGCCAGTCGGACAGACTTAAACTATGGCTACACCTTC
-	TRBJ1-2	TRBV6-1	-	CASSEVDVSNYGYTF	TGTGCCAGCAGTGAAGTGGACGTCTCTAACTATGGCTACACCTTC
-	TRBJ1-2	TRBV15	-	CATSRDQGHLNYGYTF	TGTGCCACCAGCAGAGACCAGGGACATCTGAACTATGGCTACACCTTC
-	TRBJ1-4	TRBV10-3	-	CAISASGRGGEKLFF	TGTGCCATCAGTGCGTCCGGGAGGGGAGGTGAAAAACTGTTTTTT
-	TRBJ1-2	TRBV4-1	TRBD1	CASSIRTGNNYGYTF	TGCGCCAGCAGCATCCGGACAGGGAACAACTATGGCTACACCTTC
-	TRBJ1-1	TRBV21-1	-	CASSKARKQTIVKLDRATEAFF	TGTGCCAGCAGCAAAGCAAGAAAACAAACGATAGTAAAATTGGACAGGGCCACTGAAGCTTTCTTT
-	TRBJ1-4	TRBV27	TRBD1	CASRGGAINEKLFF	TGTGCCAGCAGAGGGGGCGCGATCAATGAAAAACTGTTTTTT
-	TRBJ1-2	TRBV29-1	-	CSVGAGDGYTF	TGCAGCGTTGGGGCAGGGGATGGCTACACCTTC
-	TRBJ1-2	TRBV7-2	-	CASRLSTVYGYTF	TGTGCCAGCAGACTCTCGACAGTCTATGGCTACACCTTC
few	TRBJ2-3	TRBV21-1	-	CASSKGSTPRGRDDTDTQYF	TGTGCCAGCAGCAAAGGCAGCACACCCAGGGGGCGGGATGACACAGATACGCAGTATTTT
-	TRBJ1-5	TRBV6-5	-	CASSYGGYQPQHF	TGTGCCAGCAGTTACGGGGGGTATCAGCCCCAGCATTTT
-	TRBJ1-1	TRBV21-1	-	CASEGSGGCHTEAFF	TGTGCCAGCGAGGGGTCAGGGGGCTGTCACACTGAAGCTTTCTTT
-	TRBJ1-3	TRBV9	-	CASSVGGNTIYF	TGTGCCAGCAGCGTAGGCGGAAACACCATATATTTT
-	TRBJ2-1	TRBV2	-	CASSLDTNNEQFF	TGTGCCAGCAGTCTGGACACTAACAATGAGCAGTTCTTC
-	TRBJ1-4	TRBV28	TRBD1	CASSLDRERVLDEKLFF	TGTGCCAGCAGCCTGGACAGGGAAAGGGTGTTAGATGAAAAACTGTTTTTT